The clone carrying this TCR delta chain was seen only a few times. Its antigen is undetermined. The protein TCRdb lists belongs to a much larger clone and differs from this DNA's translation at residue 16, which points to a read error; the protein shown is made from the DNA. The sample is drawn from a study of γδ T cells in repeated Plasmodium falciparum infection. The overall study: Malaria-naive adults were infected with P. falciparum NF54 four times over about 600 days. Broader study findings: Many TCRgamma sequences overlapped between individuals in stable Vgamma9/Vdelta2+ repertoires.

Germline V gene sequence: CDR1 GEAIGNYY, CDR2 EKD. The length of the CDR3 is 17 residues. Flow sorting of PBMC yielded separate Vgamma9/Vdelta2+ and Vdelta2-negative gammadelta T cell populations for bulk repertoire analysis. TCRdb fed the multiplex PCR reads to CATT. Among 50,000 to 65,000 delta-chain clones listed, 1.7% were seen once. The V gene is TRDV2, the J gene TRDJ1; D may be TRDD3 (6 bases). The source material was gamma-delta T cells from blood. This clonotype was sampled from a pool of human donors (malaria-infected and uninfected, not separated). The CDR3 region is CACDPILAAGAPRELTF. CDR3 bases: TGTGCCTGTGACCCGATTCTTGCTGCTGGGGCCCCTCGTGAACTCACCTTT.